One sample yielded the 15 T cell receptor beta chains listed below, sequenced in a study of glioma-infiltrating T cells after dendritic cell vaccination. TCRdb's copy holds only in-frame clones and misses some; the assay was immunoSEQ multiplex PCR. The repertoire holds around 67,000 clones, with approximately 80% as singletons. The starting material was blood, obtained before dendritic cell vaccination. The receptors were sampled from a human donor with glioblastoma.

Here the CDR3 DNA reads TGCGCCAGCCGTCTAGAGGGGGCCAACGTCCTGACTTTC. The encoded protein is CASRLEGANVLTF. The chain carries TRBV4-1 and TRBJ2-6; D remains unclear. The CDR3 length is 13 residues. The germline V gene encodes CDR1 MGHRA and CDR2 YSYEKL. V lost 8 bases to trimming and J lost 4 bases, with 9 bases between them.

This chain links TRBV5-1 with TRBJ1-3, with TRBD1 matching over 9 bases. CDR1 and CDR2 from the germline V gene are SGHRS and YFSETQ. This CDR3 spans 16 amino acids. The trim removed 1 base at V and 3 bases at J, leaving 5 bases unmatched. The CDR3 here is CASSLSWTGVGNTIYF. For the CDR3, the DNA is TGCGCCAGCAGCTTGTCGTGGACAGGGGTTGGAAACACCATATATTTT.

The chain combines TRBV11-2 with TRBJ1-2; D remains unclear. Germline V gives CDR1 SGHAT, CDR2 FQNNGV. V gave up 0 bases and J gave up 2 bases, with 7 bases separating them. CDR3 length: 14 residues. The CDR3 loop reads CASSLDSGNYGYTF. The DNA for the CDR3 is TGTGCCAGCAGCTTAGACTCGGGGAACTATGGCTACACCTTC. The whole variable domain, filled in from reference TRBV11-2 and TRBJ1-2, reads EAGVAQSPRYKIIEKRQSVAFWCNPISGHATLYWYQQILGQGPKLLIQFQNNGVVDDSQLPKDRFSAERLKGVDSTLKIQPAKLEDSAVYLCASSLDSGNYGYTFGSGTRLTVV.

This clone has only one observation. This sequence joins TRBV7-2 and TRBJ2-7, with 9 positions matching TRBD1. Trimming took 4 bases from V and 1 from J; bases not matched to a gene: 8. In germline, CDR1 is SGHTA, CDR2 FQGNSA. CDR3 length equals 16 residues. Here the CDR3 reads CASSSYTGGTSYEQYF. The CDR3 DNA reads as TGTGCCAGCAGCTCGTATACAGGGGGCACGTCCTACGAGCAGTACTTC.

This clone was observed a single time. The CDR3 region has the DNA TGTGCCAGCAGCTTAGGGGCGGGACAGAGAAAGTATGAGCAGTTCTTC. This encodes CASSLGAGQRKYEQFF. The chain uses TRBV7-9 and TRBJ2-1; D might be TRBD1 (7 bases). CDR3 length equals 16 residues. The V gene lost 1 base and the J gene lost 8 bases, with 18 bases spanning the gap. CDR1 and CDR2 from the germline V gene are SEHNR and FQNEAQ (reference sequence). Supplemented by reference TRBV7-9 and TRBJ2-1, the full variable domain reads DTGVSQNPRHKITKRGQNVTFRCDPISEHNRLYWYRQTLGQGPEFLTYFQNEAQLEKSRLLSDRFSAERPKGSFSTLEIQRTEQGDSAMYLCASSLGAGQRKYEQFFGPGTRLTVL.

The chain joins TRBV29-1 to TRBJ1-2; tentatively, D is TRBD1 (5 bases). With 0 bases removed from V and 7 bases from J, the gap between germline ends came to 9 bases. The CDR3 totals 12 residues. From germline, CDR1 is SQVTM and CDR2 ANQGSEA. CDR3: CSVEDPGFGYTF. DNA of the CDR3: TGCAGCGTTGAAGATCCAGGGTTTGGCTACACCTTC.

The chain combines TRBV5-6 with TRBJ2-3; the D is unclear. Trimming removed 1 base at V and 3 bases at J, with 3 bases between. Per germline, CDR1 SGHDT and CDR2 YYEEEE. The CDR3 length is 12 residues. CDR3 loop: CASSLSTDTQYF. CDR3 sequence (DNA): TGTGCCAGCAGCTTGTCGACAGATACGCAGTATTTT.

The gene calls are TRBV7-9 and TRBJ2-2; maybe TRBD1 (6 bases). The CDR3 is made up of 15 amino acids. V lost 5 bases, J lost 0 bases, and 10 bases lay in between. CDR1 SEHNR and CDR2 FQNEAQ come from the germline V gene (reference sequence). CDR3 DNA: TGTGCCAGCAGCACACAGGGTCCGAACACCGGGGAGCTGTTTTTT. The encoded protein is CASSTQGPNTGELFF.

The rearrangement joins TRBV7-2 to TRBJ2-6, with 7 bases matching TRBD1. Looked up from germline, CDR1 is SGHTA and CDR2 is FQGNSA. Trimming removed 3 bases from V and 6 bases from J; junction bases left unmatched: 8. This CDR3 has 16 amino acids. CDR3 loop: CASSLNAQGSANVLTF. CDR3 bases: TGTGCCAGCAGCTTGAACGCACAGGGGTCGGCCAACGTCCTGACTTTC.

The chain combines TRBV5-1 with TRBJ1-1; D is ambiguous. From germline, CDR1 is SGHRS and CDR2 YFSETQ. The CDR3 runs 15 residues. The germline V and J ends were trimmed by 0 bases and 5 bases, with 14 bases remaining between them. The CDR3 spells CASSLGVLGDTEAFF. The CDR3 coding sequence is TGCGCCAGCAGCTTGGGGGTCCTCGGGGATACTGAAGCTTTCTTT.

The CDR3 sequence: CASSPLAGGPYEQYF. Written as DNA, the CDR3 is TGTGCCAGCTCACCGTTGGCGGGGGGGCCTTACGAGCAGTACTTC. V gene TRBV18 combines with J gene TRBJ2-7; 9 bases are shared with TRBD2. Germline V gene sequence: CDR1 KGHSH, CDR2 LQKENI. After removal of 3 bases from V and 4 bases from J, the junction contained 7 bases not matched to a gene. The CDR3 runs 15 residues. The whole variable domain, filled in from reference TRBV18 and TRBJ2-7, reads NAGVMQNPRHLVRRRGQEARLRCSPMKGHSHVYWYRQLPEEGLKFMVYLQKENIIDESGMPKERFSAEFPKEGPSILRIQQVVRGDSAAYFCASSPLAGGPYEQYFGPGTRLTVT.

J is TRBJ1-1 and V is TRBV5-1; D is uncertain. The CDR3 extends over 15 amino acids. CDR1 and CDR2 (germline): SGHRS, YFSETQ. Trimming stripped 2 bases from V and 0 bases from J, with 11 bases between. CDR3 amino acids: CASSFSGMVNTEAFF. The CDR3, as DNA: TGCGCCAGCAGCTTTTCGGGGATGGTGAACACTGAAGCTTTCTTT.

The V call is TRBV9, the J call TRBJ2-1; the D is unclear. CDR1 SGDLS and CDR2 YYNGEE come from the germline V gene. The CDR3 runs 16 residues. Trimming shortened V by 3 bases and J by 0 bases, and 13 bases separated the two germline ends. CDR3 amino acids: CASSGRDISSYNEQFF. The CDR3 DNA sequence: TGTGCCAGCAGCGGCCGAGATATTAGCTCCTACAATGAGCAGTTCTTC.

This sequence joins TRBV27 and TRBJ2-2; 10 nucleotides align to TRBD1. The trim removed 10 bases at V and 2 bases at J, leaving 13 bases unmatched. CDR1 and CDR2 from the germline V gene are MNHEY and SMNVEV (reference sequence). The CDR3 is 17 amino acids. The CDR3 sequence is CATSDWGTGANTGELFF. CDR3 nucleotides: TGTGCCACCTCTGATTGGGGGACAGGGGCAAACACCGGGGAGCTGTTTTTT.

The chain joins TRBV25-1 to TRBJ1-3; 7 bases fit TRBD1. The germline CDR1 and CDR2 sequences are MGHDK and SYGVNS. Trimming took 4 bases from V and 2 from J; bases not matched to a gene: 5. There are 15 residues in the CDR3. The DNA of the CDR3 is TGTGCCAGCAGTGGTCAGGGGGGTCCTGGAAACACCATATATTTT. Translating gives CASSGQGGPGNTIYF.